This T cell receptor (beta chain) emerged from a study of blood T cell repertoires in COVID-19. Study background: Sites in the United States, Italy and Spain provided acute and convalescent COVID-19 samples.

CDR3 length: 13 residues. The V and J ends lost 2 bases and 8 bases respectively, with 12 bases between them. Per germline, CDR1 MNHNS and CDR2 SASEGT. The table came from immunoSEQ multiplex PCR; TCRdb's copy has only in-frame clones and leaves some out. The table includes approximately 260,000 clones, more than 80% detected once. This TCR came from a woman between 40 and 50 years old with acute or convalescent COVID-19. Sequenced: peripheral blood. The gene calls are TRBV6-1 and TRBJ1-2; D is possibly TRBD1 (5 bases). CDR3 nucleotide sequence: TGTGCCAGCAGTGAAAACCAGGGTGGCGGCTACACCTTC. Its translation: CASSENQGGGYTF.